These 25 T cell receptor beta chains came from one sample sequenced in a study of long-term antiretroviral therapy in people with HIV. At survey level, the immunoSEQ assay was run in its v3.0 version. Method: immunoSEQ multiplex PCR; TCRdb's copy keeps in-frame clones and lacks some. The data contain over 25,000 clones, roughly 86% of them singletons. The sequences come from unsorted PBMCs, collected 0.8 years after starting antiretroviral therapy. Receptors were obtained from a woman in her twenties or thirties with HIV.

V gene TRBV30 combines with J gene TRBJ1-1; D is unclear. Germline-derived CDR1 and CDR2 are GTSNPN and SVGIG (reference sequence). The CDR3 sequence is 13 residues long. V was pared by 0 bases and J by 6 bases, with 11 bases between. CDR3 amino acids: CAWSVLGRAEAFF. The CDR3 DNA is TGTGCCTGGAGTGTACTAGGGAGAGCTGAAGCTTTCTTT.

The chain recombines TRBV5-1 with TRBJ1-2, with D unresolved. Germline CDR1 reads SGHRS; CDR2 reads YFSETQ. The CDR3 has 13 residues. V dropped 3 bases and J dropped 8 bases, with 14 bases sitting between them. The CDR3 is CASSSSLGAGYTF. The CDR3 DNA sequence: TGCGCCAGCAGCTCAAGTCTGGGAGCCGGCTACACCTTC. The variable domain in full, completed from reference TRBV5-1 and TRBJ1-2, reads KAGVTQTPRYLIKTRGQQVTLSCSPISGHRSVSWYQQTPGQGLQFLFEYFSETQRNKGNFPGRFSGRQFSNSRSEMNVSTLELGDSALYLCASSSSLGAGYTFGSGTRLTVV.

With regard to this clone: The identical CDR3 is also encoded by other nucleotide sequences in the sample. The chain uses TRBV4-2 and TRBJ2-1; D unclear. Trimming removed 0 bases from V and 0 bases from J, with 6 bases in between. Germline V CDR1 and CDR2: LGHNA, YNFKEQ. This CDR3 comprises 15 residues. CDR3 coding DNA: TGTGCCAGCAGCCAAGATCGGGTCTCCTACAATGAGCAGTTCTTC. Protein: CASSQDRVSYNEQFF.

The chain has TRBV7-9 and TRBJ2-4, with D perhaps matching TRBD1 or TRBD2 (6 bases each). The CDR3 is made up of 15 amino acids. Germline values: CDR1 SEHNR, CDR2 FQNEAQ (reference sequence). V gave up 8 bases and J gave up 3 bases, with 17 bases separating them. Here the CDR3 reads CASAGEVLGKNIQYF. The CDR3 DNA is TGTGCCAGCGCAGGGGAGGTTTTAGGCAAAAACATTCAGTACTTC.

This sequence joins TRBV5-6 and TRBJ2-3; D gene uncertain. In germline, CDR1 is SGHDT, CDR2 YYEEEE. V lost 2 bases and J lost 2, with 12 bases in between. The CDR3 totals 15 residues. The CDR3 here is CASSFGSNPTDTQYF. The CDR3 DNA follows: TGTGCCAGCAGCTTTGGCAGTAATCCCACAGATACGCAGTATTTT.

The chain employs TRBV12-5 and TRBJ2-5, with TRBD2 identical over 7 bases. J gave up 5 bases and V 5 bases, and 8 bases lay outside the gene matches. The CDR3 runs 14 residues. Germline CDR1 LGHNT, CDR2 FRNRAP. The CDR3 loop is CASGGAGLEETQYF. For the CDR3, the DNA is TGTGCTAGTGGTGGAGCGGGGCTTGAGGAGACCCAGTACTTC.

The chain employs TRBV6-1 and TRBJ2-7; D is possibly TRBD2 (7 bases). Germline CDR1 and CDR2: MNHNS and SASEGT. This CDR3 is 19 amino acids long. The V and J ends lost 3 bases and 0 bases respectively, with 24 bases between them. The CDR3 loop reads CASSEGLSTGGLSSYEQYV. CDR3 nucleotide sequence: TGTGCCAGCAGTGAGGGGCTTAGTACGGGGGGCCTGAGCTCCTACGAGCAGTACGTC.

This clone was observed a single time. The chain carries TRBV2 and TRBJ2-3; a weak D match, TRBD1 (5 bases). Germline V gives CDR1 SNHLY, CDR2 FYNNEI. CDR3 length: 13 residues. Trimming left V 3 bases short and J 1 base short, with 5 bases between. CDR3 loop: CASSEGRTDTQYF. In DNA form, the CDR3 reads TGTGCCAGCAGTGAGGGGCGCACAGATACGCAGTATTTT.

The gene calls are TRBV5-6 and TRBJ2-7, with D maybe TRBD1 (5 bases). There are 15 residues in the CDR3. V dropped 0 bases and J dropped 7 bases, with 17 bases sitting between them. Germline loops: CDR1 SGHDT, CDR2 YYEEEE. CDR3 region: CASSLDPGQGEEQYF. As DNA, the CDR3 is TGTGCCAGCAGCTTGGACCCGGGTCAGGGTGAAGAGCAGTACTTC.

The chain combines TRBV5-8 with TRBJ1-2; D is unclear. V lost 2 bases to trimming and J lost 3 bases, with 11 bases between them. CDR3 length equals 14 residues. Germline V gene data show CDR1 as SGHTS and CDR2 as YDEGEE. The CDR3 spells CASSFSVSYYGYTF. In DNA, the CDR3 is TGTGCCAGCAGCTTTTCAGTCTCTTACTATGGCTACACCTTC.

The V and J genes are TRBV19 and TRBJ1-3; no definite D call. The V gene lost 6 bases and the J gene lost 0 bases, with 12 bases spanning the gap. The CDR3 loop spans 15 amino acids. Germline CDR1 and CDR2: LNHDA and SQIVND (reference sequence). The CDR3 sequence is CASRKDRSSGNTIYF. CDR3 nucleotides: TGTGCCAGTAGGAAGGACCGAAGCTCTGGAAACACCATATATTTT.

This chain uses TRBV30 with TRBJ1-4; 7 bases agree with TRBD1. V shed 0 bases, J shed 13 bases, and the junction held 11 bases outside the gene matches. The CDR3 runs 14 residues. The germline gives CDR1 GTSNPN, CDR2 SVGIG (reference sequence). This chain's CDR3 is CAWSVSGGQKGLFF. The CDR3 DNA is TGTGCCTGGAGTGTTTCAGGGGGGCAGAAAGGACTGTTTTTT.

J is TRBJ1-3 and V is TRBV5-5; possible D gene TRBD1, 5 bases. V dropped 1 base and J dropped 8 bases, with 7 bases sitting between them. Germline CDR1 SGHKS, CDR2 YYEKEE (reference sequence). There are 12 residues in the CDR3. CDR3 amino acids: CASSLLGDTIYF. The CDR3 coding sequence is TGTGCCAGCAGCTTGCTAGGGGACACCATATATTTT.

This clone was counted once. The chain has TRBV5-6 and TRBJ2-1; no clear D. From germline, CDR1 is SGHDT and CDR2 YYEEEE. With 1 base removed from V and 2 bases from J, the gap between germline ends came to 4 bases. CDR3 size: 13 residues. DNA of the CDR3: TGTGCCAGCAGCTTGTTGGCCTACAATGAGCAGTTCTTC. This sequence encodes CASSLLAYNEQFF.

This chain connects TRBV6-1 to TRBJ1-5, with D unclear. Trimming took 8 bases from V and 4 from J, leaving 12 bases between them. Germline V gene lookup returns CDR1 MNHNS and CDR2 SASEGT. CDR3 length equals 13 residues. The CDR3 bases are TGTGCCAGCTTGGATTACCAAAATCAGCCCCAGCATTTT. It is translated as CASLDYQNQPQHF.

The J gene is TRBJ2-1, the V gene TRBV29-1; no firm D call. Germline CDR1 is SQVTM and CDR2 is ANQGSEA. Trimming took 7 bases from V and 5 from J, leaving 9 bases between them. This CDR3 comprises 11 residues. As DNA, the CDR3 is TGCAGCGCTGGGTGGAACAATGAGCAGTTCTTC. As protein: CSAGWNNEQFF.

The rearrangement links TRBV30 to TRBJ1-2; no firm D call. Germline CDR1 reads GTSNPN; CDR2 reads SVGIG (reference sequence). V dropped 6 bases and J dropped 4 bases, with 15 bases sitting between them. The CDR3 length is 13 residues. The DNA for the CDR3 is TGTGCCTGTCCTAAGGAAGTCTTCTATGGCTACACCTTC. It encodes CACPKEVFYGYTF.

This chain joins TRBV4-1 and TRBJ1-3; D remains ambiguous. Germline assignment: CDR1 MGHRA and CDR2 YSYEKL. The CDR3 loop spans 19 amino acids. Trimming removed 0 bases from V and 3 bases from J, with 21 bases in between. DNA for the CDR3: TGCGCCAGCAGCCAAGACTCCTTTTATCCGCTCGACGGTGGAAACACCATATATTTT. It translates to CASSQDSFYPLDGGNTIYF.

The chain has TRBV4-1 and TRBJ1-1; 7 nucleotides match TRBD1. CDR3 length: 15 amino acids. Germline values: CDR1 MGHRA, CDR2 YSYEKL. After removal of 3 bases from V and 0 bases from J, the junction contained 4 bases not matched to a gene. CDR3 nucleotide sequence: TGCGCCAGCAGCCATTGGCAGGGGGTGAACACTGAAGCTTTCTTT. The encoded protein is CASSHWQGVNTEAFF.

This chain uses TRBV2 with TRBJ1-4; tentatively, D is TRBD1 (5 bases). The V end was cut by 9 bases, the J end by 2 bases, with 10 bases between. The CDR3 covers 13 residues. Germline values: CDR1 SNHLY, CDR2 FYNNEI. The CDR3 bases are TGTGCCAGAGGCAGGGATACTAATGAAAAACTGTTTTTT. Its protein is CARGRDTNEKLFF.

The CDR3, as DNA: TGTGCCAGCAGCCAAGATTGGAGCCCGCCGAACAATGAGCAGTTCTTC. It translates to CASSQDWSPPNNEQFF. The chain is built from TRBV14 and TRBJ2-1; no clear D. Trimming took 0 bases from V and 5 from J, leaving 14 bases between them. The V gene's germline CDR1 is SGHDN and CDR2 FVKESK. This CDR3 comprises 16 residues.

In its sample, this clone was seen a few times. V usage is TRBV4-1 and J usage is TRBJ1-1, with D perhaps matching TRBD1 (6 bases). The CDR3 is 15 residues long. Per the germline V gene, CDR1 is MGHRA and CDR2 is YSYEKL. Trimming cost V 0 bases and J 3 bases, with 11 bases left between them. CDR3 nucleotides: TGCGCCAGCAGCCAAGATCTGAACAGGGACACTGAAGCTTTCTTT. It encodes CASSQDLNRDTEAFF.

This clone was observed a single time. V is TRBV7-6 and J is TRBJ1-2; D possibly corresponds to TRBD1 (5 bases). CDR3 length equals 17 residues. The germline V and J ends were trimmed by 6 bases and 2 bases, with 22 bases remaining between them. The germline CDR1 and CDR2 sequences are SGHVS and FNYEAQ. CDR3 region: CASRSPKGVLRNYGYTF. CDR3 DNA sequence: TGTGCCAGCAGATCTCCCAAAGGGGTCTTAAGGAACTATGGCTACACCTTC. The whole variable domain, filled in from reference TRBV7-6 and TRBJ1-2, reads GAGVSQSPRYKVTKRGQDVALRCDPISGHVSLYWYRQALGQGPEFLTYFNYEAQQDKSGLPNDRFSAERPEGSISTLTIQRTEQRDSAMYRCASRSPKGVLRNYGYTFGSGTRLTVV.

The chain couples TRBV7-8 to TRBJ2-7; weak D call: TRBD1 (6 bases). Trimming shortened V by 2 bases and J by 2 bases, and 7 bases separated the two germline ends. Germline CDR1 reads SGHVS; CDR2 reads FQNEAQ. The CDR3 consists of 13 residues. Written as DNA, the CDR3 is TGTGCCAGCAGCTTAAACAGGGCCTACGAGCAGTACGTC. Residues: CASSLNRAYEQYV.

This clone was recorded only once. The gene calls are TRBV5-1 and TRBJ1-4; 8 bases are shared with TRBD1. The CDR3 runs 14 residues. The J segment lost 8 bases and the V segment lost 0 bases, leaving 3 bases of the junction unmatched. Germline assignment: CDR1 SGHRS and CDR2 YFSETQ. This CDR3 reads CASSLGQGAEKLFF. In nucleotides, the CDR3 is TGCGCCAGCAGCTTGGGGCAGGGGGCCGAAAAACTGTTTTTT. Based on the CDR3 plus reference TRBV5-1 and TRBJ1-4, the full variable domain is KAGVTQTPRYLIKTRGQQVTLSCSPISGHRSVSWYQQTPGQGLQFLFEYFSETQRNKGNFPGRFSGRQFSNSRSEMNVSTLELGDSALYLCASSLGQGAEKLFFGSGTQLSVL.